This T cell receptor (beta chain) was found in a study of shared clonotypes between healthy human individuals. Study-level points and caveats: Donors were few, which limited the genetic and exposure-history diversity represented.

In regard to this clone: Antigen: not known.

The germline V gene has CDR1 SEHNR and CDR2 FQNEAQ (reference sequence). The CDR3 contains 15 residues. The V and J ends lost 5 bases and 8 bases, in that order; junction bases with no gene match: 5. Assay: immunoSEQ multiplex PCR; the TCRdb copy retains only in-frame clones and omits some. This sample carries millions of clones, about 92% of them seen once, and the ten largest clones take under 2%. Selected positively for CCR7 and CD45RO-negative, naive CD8 cells excluded terminally differentiated effector memory CD45RA+ cells. The chain carries TRBV7-9 and TRBJ2-1, with 14 bases matching TRBD2. The sequence was obtained from a man aged 18 to 29 in good health. Some clones in this sample may be carry-over from other donors' samples. Input material: naive CD8+ T cells from PBMCs. The CDR3 DNA sequence: TGTGCCAGCAGCACCCGACTAGCGGGAGGGGATGAGCAGTTCTTC. It yields the protein CASSTRLAGGDEQFF.